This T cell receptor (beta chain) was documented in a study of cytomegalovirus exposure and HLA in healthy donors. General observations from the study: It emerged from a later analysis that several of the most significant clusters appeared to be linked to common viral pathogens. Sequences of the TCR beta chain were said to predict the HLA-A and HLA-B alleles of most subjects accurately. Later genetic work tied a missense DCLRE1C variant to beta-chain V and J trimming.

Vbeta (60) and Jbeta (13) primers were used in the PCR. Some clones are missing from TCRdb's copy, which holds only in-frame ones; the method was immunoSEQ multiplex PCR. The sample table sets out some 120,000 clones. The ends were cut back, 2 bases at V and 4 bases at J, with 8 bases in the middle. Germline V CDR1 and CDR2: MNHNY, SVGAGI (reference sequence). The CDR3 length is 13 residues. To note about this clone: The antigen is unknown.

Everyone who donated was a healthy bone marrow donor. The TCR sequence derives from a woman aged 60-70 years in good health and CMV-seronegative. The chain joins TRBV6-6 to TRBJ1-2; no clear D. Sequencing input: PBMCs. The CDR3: CASSYRGTYGYTF. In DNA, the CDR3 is TGTGCCAGCAGTTACCGGGGAACCTATGGCTACACCTTC.